This is a list of T cell receptor beta chains from one sample in a study of radiation and T cells in renal cell carcinoma. The method was immunoSEQ multiplex PCR; TCRdb's version includes in-frame clones alone and lacks a portion of them. The table shows approximately 120,000 clones, with roughly 80% occurring only once. The sample consisted of blood, taken from a patient whose treatment included radiotherapy and nephrectomy. The receptors were gathered from a woman aged 55 to 70 with renal cell carcinoma. The CDR3 runs from the conserved cysteine through the conserved F or W. D genes are given only for firm matches. For some rows the clone size is stated as once, few or many, or as a class when expanded; others skip it.

TRBV19	TRBJ2-6	15	NA	NA	TGTGCCAGTAGTATTGACAGGCTCGGGGCCAACGTCCTGACTTTC	CASSIDRLGANVLTF
TRBV5-1	TRBJ2-7	18	NA	TRBD1	TGCGCCAGCAGCAAGGGGCAAATTAGGGGACAGGGCACCTACGAGCAGTACTTC	CASSKGQIRGQGTYEQYF
TRBV19	TRBJ2-1	16	NA	TRBD2	TGTGCCAGTAGTATCAAGGGCGGGGGGCTGTACAATGAGCAGTTCTTC	CASSIKGGGLYNEQFF
TRBV5-1	TRBJ2-2	16	NA	TRBD1	TGCGCCAGCAGCTTGACCGGGACAGTGAACACCGGGGAGCTGTTTTTT	CASSLTGTVNTGELFF
TRBV7-3	TRBJ1-6	15	NA	TRBD1	TGTGCCAGCAGCTTTGGGGGGCCAGGGGGCTCACCCCTCCACTTT	CASSFGGPGGSPLHF
TRBV4-2	TRBJ1-2	16	NA	TRBD1	TGTGCCAGCAGCCAAGAGTTCGGACAGGAGAGCTATGGCTACACCTTC	CASSQEFGQESYGYTF
TRBV5-1	TRBJ1-2	15	NA	TRBD1	TGCGCCAGCAGCTTGGGGACAGGGGACGCCTATGGCTACACCTTC	CASSLGTGDAYGYTF
TRBV20-1	TRBJ1-1	11	NA	NA	TGCAGTGCTAGAAAGGACAGAGAAGCTTTCTTT	CSARKDREAFF
TRBV7-2	TRBJ2-3	16	NA	TRBD2	TGTGCCAGCAGCTTAGACGCGGGAGCTAGCACAGATACGCAGTATTTT	CASSLDAGASTDTQYF
TRBV6-6	TRBJ1-1	13	NA	NA	TGTGCCAGCAGGGGGGCTCTGAACACTGAAGCTTTCTTT	CASRGALNTEAFF
TRBV11-2	TRBJ1-2	14	NA	NA	TGTGCCAGCAGCTTACTTGGCACAGACTATGGCTACACCTTC	CASSLLGTDYGYTF
TRBV28	TRBJ2-2	15	NA	NA	TGTGCCACCAGTGGGAAAGGGTCCTGGCCTGGGGAGCTGTTTTTT	CATSGKGSWPGELFF
TRBV7-6	TRBJ1-6	17	once	NA	TGTGCCAGCAGCTCCTCCCCGGGGGGAGGCAATAATTCACCCCTCCACTTT	CASSSSPGGGNNSPLHF
TRBV9	TRBJ2-2	15	few	NA	TGTGCCAGCAGCGTAGGGGGCACGAACACCGGGGAGCTGTTTTTT	CASSVGGTNTGELFF
TRBV6-1	TRBJ2-1	13	NA	TRBD2	TGTGCCAGCACTTTTACGGGACTACCTCAGCAGTTCTTC	CASTFTGLPQQFF
TRBV28	TRBJ2-3	16	once	NA	TGTGCCAGCAGTTTGTCACTGGCGCTCAGCACAGATACGCAGTATTTT	CASSLSLALSTDTQYF
TRBV6-1	TRBJ1-2	15	NA	TRBD1	TGTGCCAGCAGGGAACGGGACAGCACTCCCTATGGCTACACCTTC	CASRERDSTPYGYTF
TRBV19	TRBJ1-1	16	NA	TRBD1	TGTGCCAGTAGTGCCCCTCCAGGGGACAGATACACTGAAGCTTTCTTT	CASSAPPGDRYTEAFF
TRBV7-9	TRBJ1-2	11	few	NA	TGTGCCAGCAGCTTTGAGGTCGGCTACACCTTC	CASSFEVGYTF
TRBV7-7	TRBJ1-1	16	NA	NA	TGTGCTAGCAGCTTACACCCCCCTCCCTTCCAAACTGAAGCTTTCTTT	CASSLHPPPFQTEAFF
TRBV28	TRBJ1-2	14	NA	NA	TGTGCCAGCAGTCCCCTCCGGAAGAACTATGGCTACACCTTC	CASSPLRKNYGYTF
TRBV19	TRBJ1-2	15	once	TRBD1	TGTGCCAGTAGTGCCGACAGGGGCACTAACTATGGCTACACCTTC	CASSADRGTNYGYTF
TRBV5-6	TRBJ2-1	14	NA	TRBD1	TGTGCCAGCAGCTCGGACAGGGGGATCAATGAGCAGTTCTTC	CASSSDRGINEQFF
TRBV5-1	TRBJ1-2	14	NA	NA	TGCGCCAGCTCTTCCCTGACGGCTCCGGATGGCTACACCTTC	CASSSLTAPDGYTF
TRBV19	TRBJ1-1	15	NA	TRBD1	TGTGCCAGTAGTATCGTGGGACAGTTGAACACTGAAGCTTTCTTT	CASSIVGQLNTEAFF
TRBV7-2	TRBJ2-3	16	NA	NA	TGTGCCAGCATCCAACATCTTGGGGGGAACACAGATACGCAGTATTTT	CASIQHLGGNTDTQYF
TRBV5-5	TRBJ2-5	13	NA	NA	TGTGCCAGCAGCTTTTTGGGGGGAGAGACCCAGTACTTC	CASSFLGGETQYF
TRBV5-5	TRBJ2-5	17	NA	TRBD2	TGTGCCAGCAGCGAAGATCTAGCGGGAGCATACACAGAGACCCAGTACTTC	CASSEDLAGAYTETQYF
TRBV19	TRBJ1-2	16	NA	TRBD1	TGTGCCAGTAGTACGTACCTTTCACAGGGGGACTATGGCTACACCTTC	CASSTYLSQGDYGYTF
TRBV2	TRBJ2-3	16	NA	NA	TGTGCCAGCAGTGCCGAGGTCGGGGATCGTACGAATACGCAGTATTTT	CASSAEVGDRTNTQYF
TRBV5-1	TRBJ2-1	14	few	NA	TGCGCCAGCAGCTTAGGACAGAGAGCGGGTGAGCAGTTCTTC	CASSLGQRAGEQFF
TRBV19	TRBJ2-4	12	NA	NA	TGTGCCAGTAGTATATGGGGAAACATTCAGTACTTC	CASSIWGNIQYF
TRBV5-1	TRBJ1-3	14	NA	NA	TGCGCCAGCAGCCAGGACAGCTCTGGAAACACCATATATTTT	CASSQDSSGNTIYF
TRBV19	TRBJ2-5	13	NA	TRBD1	TGTGCCAGTACCGACAGGGGAAAAGAGACCCAGTACTTC	CASTDRGKETQYF
TRBV19	TRBJ1-6	17	NA	NA	TGTGCCAGTAGTGCACCCCACGGGGAAGGAGATAATTCACCCCTCCACTTT	CASSAPHGEGDNSPLHF
TRBV29-1	TRBJ2-1	14	NA	NA	TGCAGCGCTCAAGGACTGCGCGCATACAATGAGCAGTTCTTC	CSAQGLRAYNEQFF
TRBV4-3	TRBJ1-1	12	many	NA	TGCGCCAGCAGCCAAGGACCCACTGAAGCTTTCTTT	CASSQGPTEAFF
TRBV10-3	TRBJ1-1	14	NA	TRBD1	TGTGCCATCAGTGGGACAGGGCGGAACACTGAAGCTTTCTTT	CAISGTGRNTEAFF